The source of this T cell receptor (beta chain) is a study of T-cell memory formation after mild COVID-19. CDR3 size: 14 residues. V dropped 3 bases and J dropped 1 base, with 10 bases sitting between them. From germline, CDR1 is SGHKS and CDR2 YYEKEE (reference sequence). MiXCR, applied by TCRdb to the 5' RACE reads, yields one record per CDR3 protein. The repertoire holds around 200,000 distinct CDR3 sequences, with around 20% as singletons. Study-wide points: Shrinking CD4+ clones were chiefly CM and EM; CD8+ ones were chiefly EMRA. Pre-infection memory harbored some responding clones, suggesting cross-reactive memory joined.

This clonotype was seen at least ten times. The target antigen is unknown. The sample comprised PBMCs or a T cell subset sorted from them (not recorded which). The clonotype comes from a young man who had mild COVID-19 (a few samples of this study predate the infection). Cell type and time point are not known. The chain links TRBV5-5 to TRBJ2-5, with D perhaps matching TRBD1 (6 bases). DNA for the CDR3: TGTGCCAGCAGCTCACTCAGGGGCCAAGAGACCCAGTACTTC. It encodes CASSSLRGQETQYF.